Reported below is one T cell receptor (beta chain). What it binds is not known. The sample comes from a study of T cells in Graves' hyperthyroidism and ophthalmopathy. General study results and limits: The majority of expanded thyroid clonotypes above 0.001 also appeared in blood.

The CDR3 regions of TCR beta were amplified from RNA transcripts. The HTBI primer set was used in a first-round RT-PCR of the TCR CDR3. One entry per CDR3 protein results from TCRdb running MiXCR on the multiplex PCR reads. In the table there are roughly 740,000 distinct CDR3 sequences, about a sixth of which are singletons. The V gene's germline CDR1 is SGDLS and CDR2 YYNGEE. The CDR3 spans 13 residues. Between the trimmed V and J ends, which lost 1 base and 9 bases, there was a span of 12 bases. This clonotype originated in a man aged 18 to 29 with Graves' hyperthyroidism. Sequenced sample: blood. This chain uses TRBV9 with TRBJ2-3; weak D call: TRBD2 (6 bases). CDR3 DNA: TGTGCCAGCAGCGTAAAACAGGAGGGCACGCAGTATTTT. It codes for CASSVKQEGTQYF.